A single sample gave rise to the 8 T cell receptor beta chains below, sequenced in a study of blood T cells in healthy people across ages. A second PCR, run for roughly 7 to 11 cycles, used a sample-barcoded 5' primer plus a J-beta primer mix. MiXCR, applied by TCRdb to the 5' RACE reads, yields one record per CDR3 protein. The repertoire consists of about 1.8 million distinct CDR3 sequences, with around half occurring once and the leading ten covering over 2%. The sample consisted of blood. These TCRs come from a woman aged 40 to 49 in good health.

V gene TRBV10-3 combines with J gene TRBJ1-2; TRBD1 matches 8 bases. This CDR3 has 14 amino acids. Germline CDR1 and CDR2: ENHRY and SYGVKD. V shed 4 bases and J 3 bases; nucleotides not matched to a gene: 4. DNA for the CDR3: TGTGCCATCAGTGGGACAGGGCAGGACTATGGCTACACCTTC. This codes for CAISGTGQDYGYTF.

This clonotype occurred a few times. This sequence joins TRBV6-5 and TRBJ2-7, with 11 bases aligning to TRBD1. With V trimmed by 2 bases and J by 4 bases, 4 bases remained unmatched. The germline V gene encodes CDR1 MNHEY and CDR2 SVGAGI. CDR3 length: 15 amino acids. The CDR3 is CASSYLGQGAYEQYF. The CDR3 bases are TGTGCCAGCAGTTACCTCGGACAGGGGGCTTACGAGCAGTACTTC.

The CDR3 reads CASSQAGSGGYTF. DNA of the CDR3: TGTGCCAGCAGCCAAGCTGGCAGTGGTGGCTACACCTTC. This sequence joins TRBV4-2 and TRBJ1-2; D is undetermined. From germline, CDR1 is LGHNA and CDR2 YNFKEQ. Deletions cut 1 base from V and 7 bases from J, with 10 bases between. This CDR3 is built from 13 residues.

This clonotype was counted between two and nine times. The chain links TRBV4-3 to TRBJ2-6, with no clear D. Germline V gene sequence: CDR1 LGHNA, CDR2 YSLEER. Trimming pared 1 base from V and 2 bases from J, leaving 3 bases between. This CDR3 has 14 residues. The CDR3 sequence: CASSQVAGANVLTF. As DNA, the CDR3 is TGCGCCAGCAGCCAAGTCGCTGGGGCCAACGTCCTGACTTTC.

This clonotype was detected only a few times. The gene calls are TRBV20-1 and TRBJ1-5; no firm D call. Germline CDR1 and CDR2: DFQATT and SNEGSKA (reference sequence). This CDR3 spans 14 amino acids. The V gene lost 3 bases and the J gene lost 5 bases, with 14 bases spanning the gap. The CDR3 DNA reads as TGCAGTGCTAGGAGAGTCTCGGGAGATCAGCCCCAGCATTTT. It specifies CSARRVSGDQPQHF.

In its sample, this clonotype was seen a few times. The V gene is TRBV6-5, the J gene TRBJ2-5, with TRBD2 identical over 7 bases. With V trimmed by 5 bases and J by 5 bases, 11 bases remained unmatched. Looked up from germline, CDR1 is MNHEY and CDR2 is SVGAGI. This CDR3 spans 15 amino acids. The CDR3 spells CASSPPGGGSETQYF. The CDR3 DNA follows: TGTGCCAGCAGTCCGCCGGGAGGAGGTTCGGAGACCCAGTACTTC.

This chain links TRBV9 with TRBJ2-3, with D perhaps being TRBD1 or TRBD2 (5 bases each). Trimming shortened V by 0 bases and J by 4 bases, and 15 bases separated the two germline ends. CDR1 is SGDLS, CDR2 YYNGEE, per germline. The CDR3 contains 16 residues. CDR3 amino acids: CASSVAAEGLPDTQYF. The CDR3 DNA follows: TGTGCCAGCAGCGTAGCTGCCGAGGGGCTCCCAGATACGCAGTATTTT.

This sequence joins TRBV4-3 and TRBJ2-3; 7 bases are shared with TRBD2. The CDR3 contains 13 residues. With V trimmed by 0 bases and J by 11 bases, 5 bases remained unmatched. The germline V gene has CDR1 LGHNA and CDR2 YSLEER. The chain's CDR3 is CASSQEGGSMQYF. Here the CDR3 DNA reads TGCGCCAGCAGCCAAGAAGGCGGGAGCATGCAGTATTTT.